This T cell receptor beta chain derives from a study of Ad26.COV2.S vaccination and SARS-CoV-2 variants. Treatment of the sample: roughly 18 received Ad26.COV2.S at low or high dose, single or two shots; about five received placebo; per-sample allocation not given. Day 63 following the first vaccine or placebo injection was when the samples were taken. Germline V CDR1 and CDR2: LGHDT, YNNKEL (reference sequence). CDR3 length equals 13 residues. V gave up 5 bases and J gave up 8 bases; unmatched junction bases: 5. Clones were sequenced by immunoSEQ multiplex PCR, and TCRdb holds only the in-frame ones, with some missing. Of about 350,000 clones listed, about 88% are singletons.

The chain carries TRBV3-1 (or the pseudogene TRBV3-2) and TRBJ1-1, with 10 positions matching TRBD1. This sequence originates from a person aged 18 to 65 who received the Ad26.COV2.S COVID-19 vaccine or a placebo. The sequencing used peripheral blood, collected in a trial of Ad26.COV2.S vaccine versus placebo. The CDR3 DNA is TGTGCCAGCAGCGAGACAGGGGGCTTAGAAGCTTTCTTT. Encoded protein: CASSETGGLEAFF.